What follows are 9 T cell receptor beta chains derived from one specimen sequenced in a study of vaccination effects on CD4 cells after COVID-19. This table comes from immunoSEQ multiplex PCR, and its TCRdb copy is limited to in-frame clones, with some not included. The sample shows 73,000 or so clones, under 80% of them seen only once. No antigen is known for these receptors. Expansion of antigen-specific CD4+ T cells with viral peptide pools was carried out by the ViraFEST assay before sequencing. Subsequent to 10 days of culture, CD4+ T cells were isolated. Vaccinees lacked prior SARS-CoV-2 infection and tested negative for nucleocapsid antibodies. The sequences come from CD4+ T cells from PBMCs cultured with SARS-CoV-2 spike peptides, collected before COVID-19 vaccination. These receptors were collected from a human donor who received a COVID-19 vaccine.

J is TRBJ2-7 and V is TRBV6-2 or TRBV6-3; possibly TRBD1 for D (5 bases). This CDR3 region has 12 residues. V gave up 5 bases and J gave up 2 bases, with 7 bases separating them. Germline V gene data show CDR1 as MNHEY and CDR2 as SVGEGT. The CDR3 loop reads CASSQDTYEQYV. The CDR3, as DNA: TGTGCCAGCAGTCAGGACACCTACGAGCAGTACGTC.

The V call is TRBV5-4, the J call TRBJ2-2, with D maybe TRBD2 (5 bases). The germline V gene encodes CDR1 SGHNT and CDR2 YYREEE (reference sequence). The CDR3 runs to 14 residues. V was trimmed by 3 bases and J by 5 bases, leaving 11 bases between them. CDR3 nucleotide sequence: TGTGCCAGCAGCTCCGGCCCGGGGACCGGGGAGCTGTTTTTT. Encoded protein: CASSSGPGTGELFF. The full variable domain, with the rest looked up from reference TRBV5-4 and TRBJ2-2, is ETGVTQSPTHLIKTRGQQVTLRCSSQSGHNTVSWYQQALGQGPQFIFQYYREEENGRGNFPPRFSGLQFPNYSSELNVNALELDDSALYLCASSSGPGTGELFFGEGSRLTVL.

The gene calls are TRBV6-6 and TRBJ2-2; 7 positions agree with TRBD1. Trimming removed 5 bases from V and 3 bases from J; junction bases left unmatched: 3. Germline lookup yields CDR1 MNHNY and CDR2 SVGAGI (reference sequence). CDR3 length: 14 amino acids. CDR3 residues: CASSPGTDTGELFF. The CDR3, as DNA: TGTGCCAGCAGTCCCGGGACAGACACCGGGGAGCTGTTTTTT.

The chain carries TRBV4-1 and TRBJ1-2; 9 bases align to TRBD1. The junction had 8 bases not matched to a gene; V was cut back by 4 bases and J by 2 bases. The germline gives CDR1 MGHRA, CDR2 YSYEKL. The CDR3 contains 16 residues. This CDR3 reads CASSRDLQGANYGYTF. CDR3 nucleotides: TGCGCCAGCAGCCGGGATTTACAGGGGGCGAACTATGGCTACACCTTC.

This clone showed up just a few times. This chain links TRBV11-2 with TRBJ1-4; no clear D gene. V was cut by 7 bases and J by 0 bases, with 9 bases left in between. Germline V gene lookup returns CDR1 SGHAT and CDR2 FQNNGV. This CDR3 has 14 residues. The CDR3 protein is CASKLYATNEKLFF. In nucleotides, the CDR3 is TGTGCCAGCAAGCTATACGCAACTAATGAAAAACTGTTTTTT.

The rearrangement uses TRBV4-2 and TRBJ2-3, with TRBD2 identical over 9 bases. Germline trimming cut 3 bases from V and 2 bases from J; bases unmatched to any gene: 6. Germline V CDR1 and CDR2: LGHNA, YNFKEQ. The CDR3 consists of 16 residues. The CDR3 DNA follows: TGTGCCAGCAGCCACCCTCGCGGGGGGGCCACAGATACGCAGTATTTT. This codes for CASSHPRGGATDTQYF.

V is TRBV12-5 and J is TRBJ1-5, with D unresolved. V was clipped by 6 bases and J by 7 bases, with 7 bases between them. CDR3 length: 11 residues. The germline CDR1 and CDR2 sequences are LGHNT and FRNRAP. This CDR3 reads CASGVEQPQHF. Here the CDR3 DNA reads TGTGCTAGTGGGGTTGAACAGCCCCAGCATTTT.

The chain employs TRBV6-6 and TRBJ1-6; 8 bases map to TRBD1. This CDR3 region has 15 residues. Per the germline V gene, CDR1 is MNHNY and CDR2 is SVGAGI (reference sequence). V shed 2 bases, J shed 5 bases, and the junction held 2 bases outside the gene matches. The CDR3 nucleotides read TGTGCCAGCAGTTACATGGGACAGGATAATTCACCCCTCCACTTT. Translated, it gives CASSYMGQDNSPLHF.

The chain couples TRBV5-4 to TRBJ2-5; 9 nucleotides line up with TRBD2. This CDR3 has 15 residues. Germline CDR1 SGHNT, CDR2 YYREEE (reference sequence). The V gene end was trimmed by 6 bases and the J gene end by 2 bases; junction bases not matched to a gene: 8. CDR3 nucleotide sequence: TGTGCCAGCACCCGGAAGCGGGGGGCTCAAGAGACCCAGTACTTC. Amino acid sequence: CASTRKRGAQETQYF.